These 27 T cell receptor beta chains were sequenced from one sample in a study of technical replicates of blood from a few donors. The method was immunoSEQ multiplex PCR; TCRdb's version includes in-frame clones alone and lacks a portion of them. The sample consists of fewer than 85,000 clones, around nine tenths of them appearing once. Sample: PBMCs. These receptors were obtained from a human donor in good health. Some clones in this sample may be carry-over from other donors' samples.

This chain connects TRBV5-4 to TRBJ2-7, with D maybe TRBD1 (6 bases). This CDR3 comprises 13 residues. CDR1 and CDR2 (germline): SGHNT, YYREEE (reference sequence). V lost 7 bases, J lost 0 bases, and 11 bases lay in between. CDR3 protein: CASGTGSSYEQYF. The CDR3 region has the DNA TGTGCCAGCGGAACAGGGAGCTCCTACGAGCAGTACTTC.

The chain's CDR3 is CASSLGLRLSRGETQYF. The CDR3 DNA reads as TGTGCCAGCAGCTTAGGGCTTCGGCTTTCCAGAGGGGAGACCCAGTACTTC. V usage is TRBV7-2 and J usage is TRBJ2-5; D possibly corresponds to TRBD2 (5 bases). CDR1 and CDR2 (germline): SGHTA, FQGNSA. V was pared by 1 base and J by 5 bases, with 20 bases between. The CDR3 covers 17 residues.

The chain uses TRBV4-1 and TRBJ2-7, with TRBD2 matching 9 bases. This CDR3 has 14 amino acids. Germline values: CDR1 MGHRA, CDR2 YSYEKL. The trim removed 2 bases at V and 6 bases at J, leaving 5 bases unmatched. CDR3 sequence reads: CASSQIAGGGEQYF. Here the CDR3 DNA reads TGCGCCAGCAGCCAAATTGCGGGGGGGGGCGAGCAGTACTTC.

The chain links TRBV19 to TRBJ1-1; D may be TRBD1 (5 bases). The CDR3 is 15 residues long. CDR1 and CDR2 (germline): LNHDA, SQIVND (reference sequence). Trimming stripped 5 bases from V and 0 bases from J, with 13 bases between. Written as DNA, the CDR3 is TGTGCCAGTAGTCTTCAAGGGGCGGTGAACACTGAAGCTTTCTTT. Protein sequence: CASSLQGAVNTEAFF.

The chain uses TRBV27 and TRBJ2-1, with TRBD1 matching 8 bases. Germline CDR1 is MNHEY and CDR2 is SMNVEV (reference sequence). This CDR3 is built from 14 residues. The V gene end was trimmed by 7 bases and the J gene end by 4 bases; junction bases not matched to a gene: 6. CDR3 amino acids: CASTDRGLYNEQFF. Here the CDR3 DNA reads TGTGCCAGCACAGACAGGGGCCTGTACAATGAGCAGTTCTTC.

The chain is built from TRBV6-1 and TRBJ2-1; 9 positions agree with TRBD1. CDR3 length: 13 residues. V dropped 6 bases and J dropped 6; count of bases not matched to a gene: 3. Germline CDR1 and CDR2: MNHNS and SASEGT. CDR3 in amino acids: CASSRTGVNEQFF. CDR3 DNA sequence: TGTGCCAGCAGCAGGACAGGGGTCAATGAGCAGTTCTTC.

V and J are TRBV7-3 and TRBJ2-2, with TRBD2 matching over 16 bases. V shed 5 bases, J shed 3 bases, and the junction held 9 bases outside the gene matches. CDR1 SGHTA and CDR2 FQGTGA come from the germline V gene. CDR3 length: 19 amino acids. CDR3 nucleotide sequence: TGTGCCAGCAGCAGAACCGCGGGACTAGCGGGGGGGCACACCGGGGAGCTGTTTTTT. Protein product: CASSRTAGLAGGHTGELFF.

The chain couples TRBV5-1 to TRBJ1-2; 8 bases match TRBD1. CDR1 is SGHRS, CDR2 YFSETQ, per germline. CDR3 length equals 13 residues. V shed 4 bases and J 8 bases; nucleotides not matched to a gene: 7. CDR3 loop: CASSAGQEGGYTF. For the CDR3, the DNA is TGCGCCAGCAGCGCGGGACAGGAAGGGGGCTACACCTTC.

This rearrangement joins TRBV15 to TRBJ1-5; 10 bases agree with TRBD1. Per the germline V gene, CDR1 is LNHNV and CDR2 is YYDKDF (reference sequence). The junction had 3 bases not matched to a gene; V was cut back by 1 base and J by 6 bases. The CDR3 extends over 15 amino acids. CDR3 in DNA: TGTGCCACCAGCAGAGGGACAGGGGGGAGTCAGCCCCAGCATTTT. This encodes CATSRGTGGSQPQHF.

This chain links TRBV6-1 with TRBJ1-1; D perhaps matches TRBD1 (6 bases). V gave up 6 bases and J gave up 0 bases, with 14 bases separating them. There are 15 residues in the CDR3. Germline V CDR1 and CDR2: MNHNS, SASEGT. CDR3 nucleotide sequence: TGTGCCAGCAGGAGGACAGATTCTATGAACACTGAAGCTTTCTTT. This encodes CASRRTDSMNTEAFF.

The chain carries TRBV9 and TRBJ2-3; 9 bases fit TRBD1. The germline gives CDR1 SGDLS, CDR2 YYNGEE. J gave up 6 bases and V 3 bases, and 8 bases lay outside the gene matches. CDR3 length equals 15 residues. CDR3 DNA sequence: TGTGCCAGCAGCGCCCGGACAGGGGACGGTGATACGCAGTATTTT. This codes for CASSARTGDGDTQYF. Combining the CDR3 with reference TRBV9 and TRBJ2-3 gives the whole variable domain DSGVTQTPKHLITATGQRVTLRCSPRSGDLSVYWYQQSLDQGLQFLIQYYNGEERAKGNILERFSAQQFPDLHSELNLSSLELGDSALYFCASSARTGDGDTQYFGPGTRLTVL.

The chain couples TRBV19 to TRBJ2-1; 10 nucleotides line up with TRBD2. The CDR3 loop spans 15 amino acids. Unmatched junction bases numbered 7, after V lost 5 bases and J lost 6 bases. Germline loops: CDR1 LNHDA, CDR2 SQIVND (reference sequence). CDR3 DNA sequence: TGTGCCAGTAGTTTATTAGCGGGAGGTTCCAATGAGCAGTTCTTC. It specifies CASSLLAGGSNEQFF.

The chain has TRBV7-2 and TRBJ2-5, with D perhaps TRBD1 (6 bases). The germline V and J ends were trimmed by 2 bases and 2 bases, with 12 bases remaining between them. CDR1 SGHTA and CDR2 FQGNSA come from the germline V gene. CDR3 size: 15 residues. The CDR3 protein is CASSLYDRIQETQYF. CDR3 coding DNA: TGTGCCAGCAGCTTATATGACAGGATACAAGAGACCCAGTACTTC.

The genes are TRBV7-2 and TRBJ2-3, with 11 bases identical to TRBD2. J lost 0 bases, V lost 6 bases, and 8 bases had no gene match. The germline V gene has CDR1 SGHTA and CDR2 FQGNSA. This CDR3 is 17 amino acids long. The CDR3 region is CASSRRLAGSSTDTQYF. In nucleotides, the CDR3 is TGTGCCAGCAGTCGCCGACTAGCGGGGTCTAGCACAGATACGCAGTATTTT.

The V call is TRBV10-3, the J call TRBJ1-2; D possibly corresponds to TRBD1 (6 bases). The length of the CDR3 is 13 residues. V lost 0 bases and J 8 bases, leaving 10 bases between the germline ends. The germline V gene encodes CDR1 ENHRY and CDR2 SYGVKD. The CDR3 here is CAISESSGGGYTF. Written as DNA, the CDR3 is TGTGCCATCAGTGAGTCATCGGGGGGCGGCTACACCTTC.

This clone is medium-sized (0.01 to 0.1%) in the sample. In the same sample, other DNA sequences code for this CDR3. J is TRBJ2-1 and V is TRBV5-1, with 8 bases lining up with TRBD2. The CDR3 length is 14 residues. Germline V gene sequence: CDR1 SGHRS, CDR2 YFSETQ. J lost 3 bases, V lost 4 bases, and 3 bases had no gene match. In nucleotides, the CDR3 is TGCGCCAGCAGCCAGAGCGGGGGCTACAATGAGCAGTTCTTC. Its protein product is CASSQSGGYNEQFF.

The chain employs TRBV5-5 and TRBJ2-1; D may be TRBD2 (5 bases). The length of the CDR3 is 13 residues. Germline values: CDR1 SGHKS, CDR2 YYEKEE (reference sequence). The ends were cut back, 4 bases at V and 2 bases at J, with 7 bases in the middle. CDR3 DNA: TGTGCCAGCAGCGTTAGCGCCTACAATGAGCAGTTCTTC. This encodes CASSVSAYNEQFF.

The J gene is TRBJ2-7, the V gene TRBV13; the D is unclear. V lost 0 bases and J lost 0, with 9 bases in between. Per the germline V gene, CDR1 is PRHDT and CDR2 is FYEKMQ (reference sequence). The CDR3 has 15 residues. CDR3 residues: CASSLGRYNSYEQYF. The DNA of the CDR3 is TGTGCCAGCAGCTTAGGCCGGTATAACTCCTACGAGCAGTACTTC. The entire variable domain, with the rest obtained from reference TRBV13 and TRBJ2-7, is as follows: AAGVIQSPRHLIKEKRETATLKCYPIPRHDTVYWYQQGPGQDPQFLISFYEKMQSDKGSIPDRFSAQQFSDYHSELNMSSLELGDSALYFCASSLGRYNSYEQYFGPGTRLTVT.

The genes are TRBV29-1 and TRBJ2-2, with TRBD2 identical over 8 bases. This CDR3 is built from 12 residues. Germline CDR1 is SQVTM and CDR2 is ANQGSEA. CDR3 bases: TGCTGCCGGGGGGGATCCGGCGGGGAGCTGTTTTTT. This codes for CCRGGSGGELFF.

The chain joins TRBV2 to TRBJ1-6; the D is unclear. Germline V gene lookup returns CDR1 SNHLY and CDR2 FYNNEI. There are 18 residues in the CDR3. V lost 2 bases to trimming and J lost 1 base, with 15 bases between them. The CDR3 coding sequence is TGTGCCAGCAGTGAATTTCTCTTCGAACGGTCCTATAATTCACCCCTCCACTTT. Translating it yields CASSEFLFERSYNSPLHF.

The chain joins TRBV4-3 to TRBJ2-7; 11 nucleotides agree with TRBD1. The CDR3 length is 18 residues. V lost 4 bases and J lost 1; bases outside the gene matches: 12. Germline CDR1 and CDR2: LGHNA and YSLEER. CDR3 region: CASSLGTGGSSRSYEQYF. In DNA, the CDR3 is TGCGCCAGCAGCCTTGGGACAGGGGGAAGCTCAAGGTCCTACGAGCAGTACTTC.

This clone was found once. This chain uses TRBV5-1 with TRBJ2-7, with 7 bases fitting TRBD2. This CDR3 spans 14 amino acids. V shed 1 base, J shed 1 base, and the junction held 2 bases outside the gene matches. Germline V CDR1 and CDR2: SGHRS, YFSETQ. CDR3 sequence: CASSLSGGSYEQYF. Written as DNA, the CDR3 is TGCGCCAGCAGCTTGTCGGGAGGATCCTACGAGCAGTACTTC.

The chain joins TRBV4-1 to TRBJ2-1, with 12 bases lining up with TRBD2. CDR1 MGHRA and CDR2 YSYEKL come from the germline V gene. CDR3 length: 18 amino acids. J gave up 1 base and V 4 bases, and 8 bases lay outside the gene matches. CDR3 sequence: CASSLPSGRASSYNEQFF. In nucleotides, the CDR3 is TGCGCCAGCAGCCTCCCTAGCGGGAGGGCCTCATCCTACAATGAGCAGTTCTTC.

The V call is TRBV2, the J call TRBJ1-2; 7 nucleotides match TRBD1. The CDR3 loop spans 14 amino acids. V shed 4 bases and J 4 bases; nucleotides not matched to a gene: 6. Looked up from germline, CDR1 is SNHLY and CDR2 is FYNNEI. As DNA, the CDR3 is TGTGCCAGCAGTGGGGACAGCGTTTCCTATGGCTACACCTTC. Residues: CASSGDSVSYGYTF.

The V and J genes are TRBV10-3 and TRBJ1-1, with 8 bases aligning to TRBD1. The CDR3 contains 14 residues. V gave up 5 bases and J gave up 1 base; unmatched junction bases: 3. The V gene's germline CDR1 is ENHRY and CDR2 SYGVKD. The CDR3 bases are TGTGCCATCAGTATGACAGGGGCGAACACTGAAGCTTTCTTT. It yields the protein CAISMTGANTEAFF.

This chain joins TRBV7-2 and TRBJ2-1, with TRBD2 matching 8 bases. V was clipped by 3 bases and J by 3 bases; unmatched bases: 4. This CDR3 has 15 amino acids. Germline CDR1 SGHTA, CDR2 FQGNSA. CDR3 amino acids: CASSFSGTSYNEQFF. The CDR3 DNA reads as TGTGCCAGCAGCTTTAGCGGGACAAGCTACAATGAGCAGTTCTTC. The variable domain in full, with the rest retrieved from reference TRBV7-2 and TRBJ2-1, is GAGVSQSPSNKVTEKGKDVELRCDPISGHTALYWYRQSLGQGLEFLIYFQGNSAPDKSGLPSDRFSAERTGGSVSTLTIQRTQQEDSAVYLCASSFSGTSYNEQFFGPGTRLTVL.

V and J are TRBV25-1 and TRBJ2-7; 11 positions agree with TRBD1. Losses at the gene ends were 5 bases for V and 5 bases for J; bases not matched to a gene: 5. Germline-derived CDR1 and CDR2 are MGHDK and SYGVNS. This CDR3 comprises 14 residues. CDR3 nucleotide sequence: TGTGCCAGCAGTCAAGGACAGGGGGCCGACGAGCAGTACTTC. This encodes CASSQGQGADEQYF.